The rows below give T cell receptor beta chains drawn from one sample of a study of blood T cells in healthy people across ages. Via MiXCR, TCRdb re-called the 5' RACE reads, giving one row per CDR3 protein. The sample consists of around 1,000,000 distinct CDR3 sequences, around 27% of them appearing once. These data also featured in a second study, about T cells of mothers and their children.

The specimen sequenced was blood. The receptors here all came from a girl aged 2 to 10 in good health. Each CDR3 is given with its conserved first and last residue. A D gene is named only where the DNA matches it firmly. For some rows the clone size is stated as once, few or many, or as a class when expanded; others skip it.

size: NA; D: NA; V: TRBV20-1; J: TRBJ2-1; length: 14; DNA: TGCAGTGCTCCTTCTAGTGCGTTCTACAATGAGCAGTTCTTC; CDR3: CSAPSSAFYNEQFF
size: NA; D: NA; V: TRBV12-3/TRBV12-4; J: TRBJ2-7; length: 13; DNA: TGTGCCAGCACTGGGCACAGGGTCCACGAGCAGTACTTC; CDR3: CASTGHRVHEQYF
size: NA; D: NA; V: TRBV9; J: TRBJ2-5; length: 15; DNA: TGTGCCAGCAGCGTAGCGGGACTCAGGGCAGAGACCCAGTACTTC; CDR3: CASSVAGLRAETQYF
size: few; D: NA; V: TRBV5-1; J: TRBJ1-4; length: 15; DNA: TGCGCCAGCAGCTTGGGGCGCCTACAAGGTGAAAAACTGTTTTTT; CDR3: CASSLGRLQGEKLFF
size: NA; D: NA; V: TRBV20-1; J: TRBJ2-1; length: 9; DNA: TGCAGTGCTACTAATGAGCAGCTCTTC; CDR3: CSATNEQLF
size: NA; D: TRBD2; V: TRBV13; J: TRBJ2-1; length: 18; DNA: TGTGCCAGCAGCTCCCGAGACGGGGCTAGCGGGAGGACAAATGAACAGTTCTTC; CDR3: CASSSRDGASGRTNEQFF
size: NA; D: NA; V: TRBV29-1; J: TRBJ1-2; length: 15; DNA: TGCAGCGTTGAAAAGGGCAGGCATATGGGCGATGGCTACACCTTC; CDR3: CSVEKGRHMGDGYTF
size: NA; D: TRBD1; V: TRBV5-1; J: TRBJ1-5; length: 18; DNA: TGCGCCAGCAGCTTGGCCCCAGGGGGCCGGGCCGGCAATCAGCCCCAGCATTTT; CDR3: CASSLAPGGRAGNQPQHF
size: many; D: TRBD2; V: TRBV5-1; J: TRBJ2-7; length: 15; DNA: TGTGCCAGCAGCCCCCTAGCGGGAGGCGCCTACGAGCAGTACTTC; CDR3: CASSPLAGGAYEQYF
size: NA; D: TRBD1; V: TRBV20-1; J: TRBJ2-5; length: 15; DNA: TGCAGTGCTAGAGATGGGACAGGTACTCAAGAGACCCAGTACTTC; CDR3: CSARDGTGTQETQYF
size: NA; D: TRBD2; V: TRBV20-1; J: TRBJ2-5; length: 16; DNA: TGCAGTGCCTATCCGGGACTAGGGGCTTTGCAAGAGACCCAGTACTTC; CDR3: CSAYPGLGALQETQYF
size: NA; D: TRBD2; V: TRBV12-3/TRBV12-4; J: TRBJ2-7; length: 15; DNA: TGTGCCAGCAGACGTGGACTAGCGGGTGGTGGCGAGCAGTACTTC; CDR3: CASRRGLAGGGEQYF
size: NA; D: TRBD2; V: TRBV20-1; J: TRBJ2-7; length: 15; DNA: TGCAGTGCTAGTCAGGTTGCGGGAGGCTCCTACGAGCAGTACTTC; CDR3: CSASQVAGGSYEQYF
size: NA; D: NA; V: TRBV10-3; J: TRBJ2-7; length: 13; DNA: TGTGCCATCAGTGACTCCCTAGCTGACGAGCAGTACTTC; CDR3: CAISDSLADEQYF
size: NA; D: TRBD1; V: TRBV6-6; J: TRBJ2-2; length: 14; DNA: TGTGCCAGCAGTTGGACAGGGGTATCCGGGGAGCTGTTTTTT; CDR3: CASSWTGVSGELFF
size: NA; D: NA; V: TRBV12-3/TRBV12-4; J: TRBJ2-5; length: 14; DNA: TGTGCCAGCAGTTCCCAGATGGGCCAAGAGACCCAGTACTTC; CDR3: CASSSQMGQETQYF